Listed below are T cell receptor beta chains from one sample, sequenced in a study of T cell repertoires in ileal Crohn's disease. TCRdb keeps only in-frame clones here, not all; method: immunoSEQ multiplex PCR. This sample has roughly 60,000 clones, with roughly nine tenths found just once. Sequencing used ileal tissue. The receptors here all came from an adult with Crohn's disease. Both conserved end residues are part of each CDR3. Each record gives: D gene, J gene, V gene, clone size, CDR3 protein, CDR3 DNA. A D gene is named only where the DNA matches it firmly. Only some rows state a clone size, as once, few, many or a class for expanded clones.

.,TRBJ1-1,TRBV18,.,CASSPSEAGDAFF,TGTGCCAGCTCACCCTCAGAAGCGGGTGACGCTTTCTTT
TRBD1,TRBJ1-4,TRBV5-1,few,CASRGQGHEKLFF,TGCGCCAGCAGGGGACAGGGACACGAAAAACTGTTTTTT
TRBD1,TRBJ1-2,TRBV30,.,CAWSTRQGKSGGYTF,TGTGCCTGGAGTACCCGACAGGGGAAGTCGGGTGGCTACACCTTC
TRBD2,TRBJ2-1,TRBV5-1,.,CASSYGSGRGSSYNEQFF,TGCGCCAGCAGCTATGGTAGCGGGAGGGGGAGCTCCTACAATGAGCAGTTCTTC
.,TRBJ2-3,TRBV15,.,CATSSHAGFGTDTQYF,TGTGCCACCAGCAGCCACGCAGGGTTTGGGACAGATACGCAGTATTTT
.,TRBJ2-3,TRBV30,.,CAWAQERTDTQYF,TGTGCCTGGGCCCAGGAACGCACAGATACGCAGTATTTT
.,TRBJ2-5,TRBV11-2,.,CASSLAGALQETQYF,TGTGCCAGCAGCTTAGCGGGAGCCCTGCAAGAGACCCAGTACTTC
TRBD1,TRBJ1-5,TRBV28,few,CASSLLGGTGVTAPQHF,TGTGCCAGCAGTTTATTGGGTGGGACAGGGGTAACGGCGCCCCAGCATTTT
TRBD1,TRBJ2-3,TRBV4-1,.,CASSPAGVGTGGPDTQYF,TGCGCCAGCAGCCCAGCCGGAGTGGGGACAGGGGGCCCAGATACGCAGTATTTT
.,TRBJ1-1,TRBV5-6,few,CASSVANMNTEAFF,TGTGCCAGCAGCGTAGCAAATATGAACACTGAAGCTTTCTTT
.,TRBJ1-2,TRBV4-1,once,CASSQVFGYGYTF,TGCGCCAGCAGCCAAGTGTTCGGGTATGGCTACACCTTC
TRBD2,TRBJ2-7,TRBV11-2,once,CASSFPRLAVSHEQYF,TGTGCCAGCAGCTTCCCGCGACTAGCAGTTTCTCACGAGCAGTACTTC
.,TRBJ1-1,TRBV7-2,.,CASSSQGTTTF,TGTGCCAGCAGTTCTCAGGGGACCACCACCTTT
TRBD2,TRBJ2-3,TRBV29-1,.,CSVVRLAGGTDTQYF,TGCAGCGTTGTCCGACTAGCGGGGGGCACAGATACGCAGTATTTT
.,TRBJ1-1,TRBV5-1,.,CASSLAQGEAFF,TGCGCCAGCAGCTTGGCACAGGGTGAAGCTTTCTTT
TRBD1,TRBJ1-1,TRBV4-1,few,CASSQDPAGGYTEAFF,TGCGCCAGCAGCCAAGATCCGGCAGGGGGCTACACTGAAGCTTTCTTT
.,TRBJ1-5,TRBV28,.,CASSLTGGLNQPQHF,TGTGCCAGCAGTTTAACAGGCGGTCTCAATCAGCCCCAGCATTTT
.,TRBJ1-1,TRBV30,.,CAWSVLSDTEAFF,TGTGCCTGGAGTGTATTGTCCGACACTGAAGCTTTCTTT
.,TRBJ2-1,TRBV15,.,CATSRASVVNEQFF,TGTGCCACCAGCAGAGCGTCGGTCGTAAATGAGCAGTTCTTC
TRBD2,TRBJ2-3,TRBV27,.,CASSFSAGEGADTQYF,TGTGCCAGCAGTTTTTCAGCGGGAGAAGGCGCAGATACGCAGTATTTT
.,TRBJ1-2,TRBV21-1,.,CASLRQGKSPYGYTF,TGTGCCAGCCTCAGGCAGGGGAAGAGTCCCTATGGCTACACCTTC
.,TRBJ1-5,TRBV6-5,.,CASSSSGVNQPQHF,TGTGCCAGCAGTTCTTCAGGGGTCAATCAGCCCCAGCATTTT
TRBD1,TRBJ1-1,TRBV4-3,.,CASSQGTGGFQREGNTEAFF,TGCGCCAGCAGCCAAGGGACAGGGGGCTTCCAAAGGGAGGGGAACACTGAAGCTTTCTTT
.,TRBJ1-2,TRBV6-1,.,CASSVSGGYGYTF,TGTGCCAGCAGTGTATCAGGAGGGTATGGCTACACCTTC
TRBD1,TRBJ1-3,TRBV7-6,.,CASSLVAGGSGNTIYF,TGTGCCAGCAGCTTAGTCGCAGGGGGCTCTGGAAACACCATATATTTT
.,TRBJ2-2,TRBV19,.,CASKRTANTGELFF,TGTGCCAGTAAGCGGACGGCGAACACCGGGGAGCTGTTTTTT
.,TRBJ2-1,TRBV19,.,CASSFSSYNEQFF,TGTGCCAGTTCCTTCAGCTCCTACAATGAGCAGTTCTTC
.,TRBJ1-1,TRBV19,.,CASSIGQSEAFF,TGTGCCAGTAGTATTGGACAGTCTGAAGCTTTCTTT
.,TRBJ2-5,TRBV19,.,CASSPSGFAIGETQYF,TGTGCCAGTAGTCCCTCCGGGTTTGCAATTGGAGAGACCCAGTACTTC
TRBD2,TRBJ2-3,TRBV7-9,.,CASSYSSGGASDTQYF,TGTGCCAGCAGTTACTCTAGCGGGGGGGCTTCAGATACGCAGTATTTT
.,TRBJ1-2,TRBV5-6,.,CASSLTSNYGYTF,TGTGCCAGCAGCTTAACCAGTAACTATGGCTACACCTTC
.,TRBJ1-4,TRBV14,once,CASSQVSLREKLFF,TGTGCCAGCAGCCAAGTGTCTCTACGAGAAAAACTGTTTTTT
.,TRBJ2-4,TRBV9,.,CASSRSLGQANIQYF,TGTGCCAGCAGCCGGAGCCTGGGACAAGCAAACATTCAGTACTTC
TRBD1,TRBJ1-2,TRBV6-5,.,CASRETGDRSYGYTF,TGTGCCAGCAGGGAAACTGGGGACAGAAGCTATGGCTACACCTTC
.,TRBJ2-5,TRBV28,.,CASSFRLGAKGETQYF,TGTGCCAGCAGTTTCAGGTTGGGGGCTAAGGGAGAGACCCAGTACTTC
.,TRBJ1-5,TRBV6-1,once,CASSEGGGRNQPQHF,TGTGCCAGCAGTGAAGGGGGGGGCCGAAATCAGCCCCAGCATTTT
.,TRBJ2-5,TRBV27,.,CASSLSYREETQYF,TGTGCCAGCAGTTTATCTTATAGAGAAGAGACCCAGTACTTC
TRBD1,TRBJ2-2,TRBV13,.,CASSHKQGTGELFF,TGTGCCAGCAGCCATAAACAGGGGACCGGGGAGCTGTTTTTT
.,TRBJ2-5,TRBV4-1,.,CASSQAGFAETQYF,TGCGCCAGCAGCCAAGCAGGGTTCGCGGAGACCCAGTACTTC
TRBD1,TRBJ1-1,TRBV13,.,CASSVTGGTVGAFF,TGTGCCAGCAGCGTCACAGGGGGCACGGTAGGAGCTTTCTTT
.,TRBJ1-1,TRBV25-1,.,CASSEQGRLNTEAFF,TGTGCCAGCAGTGAACAGGGCAGGCTCAACACTGAAGCTTTCTTT
TRBD2,TRBJ2-1,TRBV7-3,.,CASSSGLAFGNEQFF,TGTGCCAGCAGCTCCGGACTAGCCTTTGGCAATGAGCAGTTCTTC
.,TRBJ1-6,TRBV14,.,CASSQQGFNSPLHF,TGTGCCAGCAGCCAACAGGGGTTTAATTCACCCCTCCACTTT
.,TRBJ2-7,TRBV5-6,.,CASSETGRFVSEYF,TGTGCCAGCAGCGAAACCGGGAGATTCGTCTCAGAGTACTTC
.,TRBJ2-5,TRBV11-3,.,CASSLDGAGKPETQYF,TGTGCCAGCAGCTTAGATGGGGCCGGTAAACCAGAGACCCAGTACTTC
TRBD1,TRBJ1-1,TRBV5-4,.,CASRPGGGRGDTEAFF,TGTGCCAGCCGCCCGGGGGGGGGCAGGGGGGACACTGAAGCTTTCTTT